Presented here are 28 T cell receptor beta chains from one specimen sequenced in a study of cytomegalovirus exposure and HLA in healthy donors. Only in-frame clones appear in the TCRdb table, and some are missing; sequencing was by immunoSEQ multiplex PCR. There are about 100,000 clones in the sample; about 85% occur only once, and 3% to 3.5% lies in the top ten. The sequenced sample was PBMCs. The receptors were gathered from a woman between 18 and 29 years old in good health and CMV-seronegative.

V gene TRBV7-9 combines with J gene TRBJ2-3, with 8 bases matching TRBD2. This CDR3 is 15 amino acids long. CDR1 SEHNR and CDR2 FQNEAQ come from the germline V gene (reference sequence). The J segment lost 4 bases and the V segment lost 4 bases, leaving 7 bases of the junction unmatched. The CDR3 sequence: CASSSGGGWADTQYF. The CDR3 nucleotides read TGTGCCAGCAGCTCCGGGGGGGGGTGGGCAGATACGCAGTATTTT.

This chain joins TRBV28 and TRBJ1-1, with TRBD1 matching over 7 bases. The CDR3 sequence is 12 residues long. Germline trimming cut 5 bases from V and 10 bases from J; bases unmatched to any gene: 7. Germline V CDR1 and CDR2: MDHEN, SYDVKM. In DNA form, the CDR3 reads TGTGCCAGCAGTCCTCAGGGGGTGGGAGCTTTCTTT. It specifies CASSPQGVGAFF. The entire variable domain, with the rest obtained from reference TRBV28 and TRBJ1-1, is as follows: DVKVTQSSRYLVKRTGEKVFLECVQDMDHENMFWYRQDPGLGLRLIYFSYDVKMKEKGDIPEGYSVSREKKERFSLILESASTNQTSMYLCASSPQGVGAFFGQGTRLTVV.

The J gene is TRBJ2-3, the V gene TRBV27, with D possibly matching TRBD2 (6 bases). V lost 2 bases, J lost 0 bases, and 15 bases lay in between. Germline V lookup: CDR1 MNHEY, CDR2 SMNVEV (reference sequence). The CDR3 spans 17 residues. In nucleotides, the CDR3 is TGTGCCAGCAGTTTACCCGGGGGAGTAGCGAGCACAGATACGCAGTATTTT. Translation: CASSLPGGVASTDTQYF.

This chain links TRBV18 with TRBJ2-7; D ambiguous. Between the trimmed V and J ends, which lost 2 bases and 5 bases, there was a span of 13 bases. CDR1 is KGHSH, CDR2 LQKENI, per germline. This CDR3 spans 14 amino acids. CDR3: CASSPIGRQHEQYF. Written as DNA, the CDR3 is TGTGCCAGCTCACCAATCGGCAGGCAGCACGAGCAGTACTTC.

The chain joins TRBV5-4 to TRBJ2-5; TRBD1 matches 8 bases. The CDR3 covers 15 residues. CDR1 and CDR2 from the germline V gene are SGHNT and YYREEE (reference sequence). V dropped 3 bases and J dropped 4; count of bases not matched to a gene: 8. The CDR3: CASSSDGQGRETQYF. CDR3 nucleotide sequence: TGTGCCAGCAGCTCAGACGGACAGGGAAGAGAGACCCAGTACTTC.

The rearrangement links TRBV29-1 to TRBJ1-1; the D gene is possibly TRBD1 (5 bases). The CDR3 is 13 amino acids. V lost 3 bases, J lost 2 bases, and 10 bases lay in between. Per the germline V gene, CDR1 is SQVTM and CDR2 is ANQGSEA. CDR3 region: CSVDYGANTEAFF. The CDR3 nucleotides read TGCAGCGTTGATTATGGGGCAAACACTGAAGCTTTCTTT.

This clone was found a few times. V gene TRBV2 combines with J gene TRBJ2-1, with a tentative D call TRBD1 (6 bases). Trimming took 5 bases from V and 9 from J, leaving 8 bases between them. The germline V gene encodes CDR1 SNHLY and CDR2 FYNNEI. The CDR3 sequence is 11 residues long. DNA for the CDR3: TGTGCCAGCAGTCTACAGGGTGAGCAGTTCTTC. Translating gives CASSLQGEQFF.

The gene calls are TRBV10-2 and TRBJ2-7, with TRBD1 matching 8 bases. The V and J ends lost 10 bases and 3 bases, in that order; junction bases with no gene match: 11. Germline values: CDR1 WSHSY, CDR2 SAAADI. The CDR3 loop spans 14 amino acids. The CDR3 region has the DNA TGCGCCACTTCAACAGGGGGTTACTTCTACGAGCAGTACTTC. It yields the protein CATSTGGYFYEQYF.

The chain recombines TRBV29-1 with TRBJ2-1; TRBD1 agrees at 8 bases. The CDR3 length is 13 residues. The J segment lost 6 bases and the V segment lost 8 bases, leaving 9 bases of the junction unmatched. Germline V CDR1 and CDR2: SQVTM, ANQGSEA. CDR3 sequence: CSTSRTGTNEQFF. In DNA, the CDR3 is TGCAGCACCTCCCGGACAGGGACCAATGAGCAGTTCTTC.

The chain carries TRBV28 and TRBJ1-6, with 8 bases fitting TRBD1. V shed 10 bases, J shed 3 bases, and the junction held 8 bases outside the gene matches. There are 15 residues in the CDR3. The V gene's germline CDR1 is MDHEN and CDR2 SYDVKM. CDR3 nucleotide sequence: TGTGCCATCCAAACAACAGGGGGCTATAATTCACCCCTCCACTTT. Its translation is CAIQTTGGYNSPLHF.

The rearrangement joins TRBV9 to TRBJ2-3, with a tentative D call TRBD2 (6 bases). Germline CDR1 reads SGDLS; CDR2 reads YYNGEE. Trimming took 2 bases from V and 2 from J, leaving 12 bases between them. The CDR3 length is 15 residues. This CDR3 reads CASSVSGSSTDTQYF. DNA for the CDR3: TGTGCCAGCAGCGTTAGCGGATCTTCCACAGATACGCAGTATTTT.

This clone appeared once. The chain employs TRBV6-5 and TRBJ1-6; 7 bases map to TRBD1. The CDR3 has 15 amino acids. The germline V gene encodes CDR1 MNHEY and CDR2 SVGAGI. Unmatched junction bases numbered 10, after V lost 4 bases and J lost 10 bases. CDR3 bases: TGTGCCAGCAGTTCCCCCACAGGGGCGCGCTCACCCCTCCACTTT. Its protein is CASSSPTGARSPLHF.

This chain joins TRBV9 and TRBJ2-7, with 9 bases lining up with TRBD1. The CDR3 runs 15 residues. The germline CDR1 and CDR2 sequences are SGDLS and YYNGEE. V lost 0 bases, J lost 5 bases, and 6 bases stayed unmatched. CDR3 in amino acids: CASSVVGTGGDEQYF. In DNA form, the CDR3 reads TGTGCCAGCAGCGTAGTAGGCACAGGGGGCGACGAGCAGTACTTC.

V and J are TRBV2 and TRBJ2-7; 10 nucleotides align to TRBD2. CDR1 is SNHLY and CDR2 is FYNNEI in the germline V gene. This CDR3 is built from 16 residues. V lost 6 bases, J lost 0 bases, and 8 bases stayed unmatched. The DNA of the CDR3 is TGTGCCAGCAGCTCACTCCTAGCGGGGGACTCCTACGAGCAGTACTTC. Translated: CASSSLLAGDSYEQYF.

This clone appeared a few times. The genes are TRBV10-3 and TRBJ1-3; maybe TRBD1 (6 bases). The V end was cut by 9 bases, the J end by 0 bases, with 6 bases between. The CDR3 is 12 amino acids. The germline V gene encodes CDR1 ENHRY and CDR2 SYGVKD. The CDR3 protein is CAIQGSGNTIYF. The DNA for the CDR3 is TGTGCCATACAGGGCTCTGGAAACACCATATATTTT.

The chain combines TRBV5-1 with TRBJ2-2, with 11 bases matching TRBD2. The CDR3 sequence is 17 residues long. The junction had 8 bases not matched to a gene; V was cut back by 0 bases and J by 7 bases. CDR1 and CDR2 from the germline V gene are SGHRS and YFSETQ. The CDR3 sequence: CASSLGVAGGPGGELFF. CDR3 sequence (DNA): TGCGCCAGCAGCTTGGGAGTAGCGGGGGGGCCTGGCGGGGAGCTGTTTTTT.

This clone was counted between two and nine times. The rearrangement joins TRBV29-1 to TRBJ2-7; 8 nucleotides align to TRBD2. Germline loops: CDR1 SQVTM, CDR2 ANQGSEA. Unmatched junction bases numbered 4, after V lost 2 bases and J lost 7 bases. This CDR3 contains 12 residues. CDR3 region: CSVERGGVEQYF. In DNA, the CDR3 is TGCAGCGTTGAACGGGGGGGAGTTGAGCAGTACTTC.

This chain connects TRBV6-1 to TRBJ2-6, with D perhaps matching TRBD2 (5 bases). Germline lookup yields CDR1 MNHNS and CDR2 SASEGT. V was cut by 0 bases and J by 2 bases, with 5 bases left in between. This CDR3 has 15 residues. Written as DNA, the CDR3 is TGTGCCAGCAGTGAAGCTAGCGCTGGGGCCAACGTCCTGACTTTC. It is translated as CASSEASAGANVLTF.

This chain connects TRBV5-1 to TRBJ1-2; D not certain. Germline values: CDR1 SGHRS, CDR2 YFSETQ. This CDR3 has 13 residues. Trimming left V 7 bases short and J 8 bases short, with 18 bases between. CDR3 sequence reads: CASARSGVTGYTF. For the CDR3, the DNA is TGCGCCAGCGCTAGGAGCGGTGTTACGGGCTACACCTTC.

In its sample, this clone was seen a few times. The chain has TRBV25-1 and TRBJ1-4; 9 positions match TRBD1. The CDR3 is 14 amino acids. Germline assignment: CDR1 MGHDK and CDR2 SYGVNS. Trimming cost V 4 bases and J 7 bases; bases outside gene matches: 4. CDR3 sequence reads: CASSGGTGSEKLFF. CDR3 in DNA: TGTGCCAGCAGTGGCGGGACAGGGAGTGAAAAACTGTTTTTT.

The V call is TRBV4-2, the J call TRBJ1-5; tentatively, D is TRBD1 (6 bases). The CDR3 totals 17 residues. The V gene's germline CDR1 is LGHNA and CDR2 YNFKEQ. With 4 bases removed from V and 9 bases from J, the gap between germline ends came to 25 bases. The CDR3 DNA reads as TGTGCCAGCAGCCCGACTTCGGGGAGGGAGGGGGAAGGGCCCCAGCATTTT. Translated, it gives CASSPTSGREGEGPQHF.

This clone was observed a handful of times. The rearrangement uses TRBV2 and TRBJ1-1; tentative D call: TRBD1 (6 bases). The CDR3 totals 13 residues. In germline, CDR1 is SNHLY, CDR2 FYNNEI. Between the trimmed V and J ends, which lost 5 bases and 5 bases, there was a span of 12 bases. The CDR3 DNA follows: TGTGCCAGCAGTTCAACAGGGTATACTGAAGCTTTCTTT. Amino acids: CASSSTGYTEAFF.

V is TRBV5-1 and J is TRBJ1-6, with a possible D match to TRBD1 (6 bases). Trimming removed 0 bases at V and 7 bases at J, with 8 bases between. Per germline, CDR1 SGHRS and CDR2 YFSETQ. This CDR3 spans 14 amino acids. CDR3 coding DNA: TGCGCCAGCAGCTTGGAGGGGGGGAATTCACCCCTCCACTTT. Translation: CASSLEGGNSPLHF.

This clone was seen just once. The CDR3 bases are TGTGCCAGCAGCGCCCGCACCCTAGCGGGGGGGAGCGAGCAGTACTTC. As protein: CASSARTLAGGSEQYF. This chain links TRBV4-2 with TRBJ2-7, with 12 bases that match TRBD2. Germline values: CDR1 LGHNA, CDR2 YNFKEQ. The CDR3 has 16 residues. Losses at the gene ends were 5 bases for V and 6 bases for J; bases not matched to a gene: 11.

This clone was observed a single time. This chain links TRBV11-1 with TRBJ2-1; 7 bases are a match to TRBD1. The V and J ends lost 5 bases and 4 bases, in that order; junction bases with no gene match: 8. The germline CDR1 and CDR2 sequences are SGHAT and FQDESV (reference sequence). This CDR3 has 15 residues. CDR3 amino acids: CASSARQGWYNEQFF. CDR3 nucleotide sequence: TGTGCCAGCAGCGCCCGACAGGGTTGGTACAATGAGCAGTTCTTC.

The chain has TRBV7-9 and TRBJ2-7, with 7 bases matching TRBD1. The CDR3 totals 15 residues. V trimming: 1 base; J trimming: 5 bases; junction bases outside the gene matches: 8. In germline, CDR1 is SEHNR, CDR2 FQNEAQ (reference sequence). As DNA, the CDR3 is TGTGCCAGCAGCTTAGTGAGGGACAGTGGTGACGAGCAGTACTTC. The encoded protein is CASSLVRDSGDEQYF.

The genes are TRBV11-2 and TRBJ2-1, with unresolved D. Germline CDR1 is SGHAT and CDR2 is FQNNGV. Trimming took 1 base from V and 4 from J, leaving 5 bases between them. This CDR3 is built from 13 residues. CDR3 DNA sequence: TGTGCCAGCAGCTTAGCCTTTTACAATGAGCAGTTCTTC. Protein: CASSLAFYNEQFF.

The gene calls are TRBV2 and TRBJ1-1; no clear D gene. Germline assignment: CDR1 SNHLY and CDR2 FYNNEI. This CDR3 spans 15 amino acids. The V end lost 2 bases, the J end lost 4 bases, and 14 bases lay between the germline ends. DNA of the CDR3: TGTGCCAGCAGTGAACGGTCGCCGCGGGGCACTGAAGCTTTCTTT. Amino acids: CASSERSPRGTEAFF. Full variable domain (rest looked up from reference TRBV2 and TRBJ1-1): EPEVTQTPSHQVTQMGQEVILRCVPISNHLYFYWYRQILGQKVEFLVSFYNNEISEKSEIFDDQFSVERPDGSNFTLKIRSTKLEDSAMYFCASSERSPRGTEAFFGQGTRLTVV.